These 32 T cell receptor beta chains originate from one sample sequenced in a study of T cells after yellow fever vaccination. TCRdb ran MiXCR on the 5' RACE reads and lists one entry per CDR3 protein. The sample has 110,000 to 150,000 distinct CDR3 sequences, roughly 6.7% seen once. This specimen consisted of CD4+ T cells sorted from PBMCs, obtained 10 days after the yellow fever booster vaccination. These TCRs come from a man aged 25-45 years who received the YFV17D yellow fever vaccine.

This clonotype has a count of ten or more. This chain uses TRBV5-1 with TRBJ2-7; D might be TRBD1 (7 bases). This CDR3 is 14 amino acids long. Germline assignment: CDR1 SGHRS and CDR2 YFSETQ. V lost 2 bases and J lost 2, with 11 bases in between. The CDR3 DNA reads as TGCGCCAGCAGCTTACAGGGGAGGACCTACGAGCAGTACTTC. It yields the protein CASSLQGRTYEQYF.

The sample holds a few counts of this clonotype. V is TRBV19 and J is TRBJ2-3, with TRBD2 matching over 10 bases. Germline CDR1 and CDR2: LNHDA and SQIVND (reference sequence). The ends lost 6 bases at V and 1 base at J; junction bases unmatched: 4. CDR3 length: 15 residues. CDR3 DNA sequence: TGTGCCAGTAGACTAGCGGGAATTGGCACAGATACGCAGTATTTT. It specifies CASRLAGIGTDTQYF.

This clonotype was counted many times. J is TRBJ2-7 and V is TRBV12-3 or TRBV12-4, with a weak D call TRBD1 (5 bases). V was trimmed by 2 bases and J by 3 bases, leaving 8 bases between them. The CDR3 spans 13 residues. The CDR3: CASSLRGLYEQYF. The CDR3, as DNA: TGTGCCAGCAGTTTAAGGGGCCTCTACGAGCAGTACTTC.

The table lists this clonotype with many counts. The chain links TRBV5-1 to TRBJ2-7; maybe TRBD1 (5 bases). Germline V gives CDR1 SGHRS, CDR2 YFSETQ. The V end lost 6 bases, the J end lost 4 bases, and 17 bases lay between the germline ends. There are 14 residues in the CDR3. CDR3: CASTYGPGAYEQYF. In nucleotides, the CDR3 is TGCGCCAGCACCTATGGACCTGGGGCTTACGAGCAGTACTTC.

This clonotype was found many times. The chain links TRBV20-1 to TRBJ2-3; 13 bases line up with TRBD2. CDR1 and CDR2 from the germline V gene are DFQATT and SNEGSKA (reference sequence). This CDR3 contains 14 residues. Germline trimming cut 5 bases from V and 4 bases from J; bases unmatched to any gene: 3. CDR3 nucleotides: TGCAGTGCTTCGGGACTAGCGGGATCAGATACGCAGTATTTT. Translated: CSASGLAGSDTQYF.

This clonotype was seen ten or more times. As DNA, the CDR3 is TGCGCCAGCAGCTTTGCTAGGACAGGGGAAAGCTACACCTTC. Encoded protein: CASSFARTGESYTF. The chain couples TRBV5-1 to TRBJ1-2; 9 bases are shared with TRBD1. V was clipped by 2 bases and J by 9 bases; unmatched bases: 8. CDR1 SGHRS and CDR2 YFSETQ come from the germline V gene. The CDR3 spans 14 residues.

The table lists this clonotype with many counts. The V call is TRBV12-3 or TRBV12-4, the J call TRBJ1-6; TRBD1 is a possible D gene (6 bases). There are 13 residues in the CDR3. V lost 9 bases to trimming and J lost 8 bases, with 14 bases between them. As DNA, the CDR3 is TGTGCCAGGGGCCGAGGGGGGCATTCACCCCTCCACTTT. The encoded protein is CARGRGGHSPLHF.

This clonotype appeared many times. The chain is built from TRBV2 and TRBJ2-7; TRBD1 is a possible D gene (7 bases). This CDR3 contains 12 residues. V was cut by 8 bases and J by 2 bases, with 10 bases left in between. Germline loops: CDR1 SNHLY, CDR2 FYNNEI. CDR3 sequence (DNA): TGTGCCAGCGGGGGGACAGCCTACGAGCAGTACTTC. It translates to CASGGTAYEQYF.

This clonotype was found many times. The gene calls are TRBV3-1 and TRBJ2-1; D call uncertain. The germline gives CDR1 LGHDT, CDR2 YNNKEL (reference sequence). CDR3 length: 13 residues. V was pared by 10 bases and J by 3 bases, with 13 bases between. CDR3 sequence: CATRSGGYNEQFF. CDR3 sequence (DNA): TGTGCCACCAGGAGTGGTGGCTACAATGAGCAGTTCTTC.

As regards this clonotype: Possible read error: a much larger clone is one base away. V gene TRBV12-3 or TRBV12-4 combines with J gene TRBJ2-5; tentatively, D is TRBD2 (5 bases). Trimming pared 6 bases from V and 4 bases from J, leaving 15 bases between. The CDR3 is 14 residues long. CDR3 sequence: CASSPGVVTETQYF. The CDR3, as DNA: TGTGCCAGCAGCCCCGGGGTTGTGACAGAGACCCAGTACTTC.

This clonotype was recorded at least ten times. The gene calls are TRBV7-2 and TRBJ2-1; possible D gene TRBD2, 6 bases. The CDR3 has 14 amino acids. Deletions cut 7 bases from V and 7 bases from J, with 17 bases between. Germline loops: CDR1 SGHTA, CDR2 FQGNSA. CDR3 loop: CASNFAYRGNEQFF. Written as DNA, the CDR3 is TGTGCCAGCAACTTCGCCTATCGGGGGAATGAGCAGTTCTTC.

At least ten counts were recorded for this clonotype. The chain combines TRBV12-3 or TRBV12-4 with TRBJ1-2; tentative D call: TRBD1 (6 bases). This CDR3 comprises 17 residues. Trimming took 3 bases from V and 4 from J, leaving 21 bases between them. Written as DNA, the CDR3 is TGTGCCAGCAGTTTTGCCGGACAGCTGAGGGCTGCCTATGGCTACACCTTC. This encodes CASSFAGQLRAAYGYTF.

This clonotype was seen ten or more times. CDR3 nucleotide sequence: TGCGCCAGCAGCTTTAAGTGGGGAGCCAAAAACATTCAGTACTTC. It yields the protein CASSFKWGAKNIQYF. V and J are TRBV5-1 and TRBJ2-4; D is uncertain. Trimming shortened V by 2 bases and J by 0 bases, and 9 bases separated the two germline ends. Germline CDR1 SGHRS, CDR2 YFSETQ. This CDR3 region has 15 residues.

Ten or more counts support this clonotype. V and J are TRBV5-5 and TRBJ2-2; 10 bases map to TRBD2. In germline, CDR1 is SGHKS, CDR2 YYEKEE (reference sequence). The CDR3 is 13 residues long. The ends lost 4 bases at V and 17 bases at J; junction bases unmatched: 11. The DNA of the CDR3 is TGTGCCAGCAGCATGACTAGCGGGCGGTCGAGATTTTTT. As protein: CASSMTSGRSRFF.

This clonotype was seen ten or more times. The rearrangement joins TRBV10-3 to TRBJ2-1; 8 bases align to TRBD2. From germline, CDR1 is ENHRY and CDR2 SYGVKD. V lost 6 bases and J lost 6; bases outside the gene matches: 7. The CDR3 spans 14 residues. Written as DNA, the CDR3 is TGTGCCATCAGAACTCGGGAGGGGGGCAATGAGCAGTTCTTC. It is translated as CAIRTREGGNEQFF.

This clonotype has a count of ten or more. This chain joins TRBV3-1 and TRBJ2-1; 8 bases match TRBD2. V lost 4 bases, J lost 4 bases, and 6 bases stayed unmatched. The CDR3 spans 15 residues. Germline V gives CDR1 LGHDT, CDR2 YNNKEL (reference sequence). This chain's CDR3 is CASSLQRGIYNEQFF. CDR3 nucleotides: TGTGCCAGCAGCCTCCAGCGGGGGATTTACAATGAGCAGTTCTTC.

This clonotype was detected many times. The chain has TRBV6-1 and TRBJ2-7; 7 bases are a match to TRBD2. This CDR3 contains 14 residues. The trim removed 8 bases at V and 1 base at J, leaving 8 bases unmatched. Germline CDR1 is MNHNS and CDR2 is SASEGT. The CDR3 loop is CASRRLAESYEQYF. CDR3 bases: TGTGCCAGCCGCAGGCTAGCGGAATCCTACGAGCAGTACTTC.

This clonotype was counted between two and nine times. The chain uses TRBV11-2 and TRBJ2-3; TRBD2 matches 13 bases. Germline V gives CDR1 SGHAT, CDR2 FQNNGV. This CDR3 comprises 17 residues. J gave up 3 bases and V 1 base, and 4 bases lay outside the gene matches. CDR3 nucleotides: TGTGCCAGCAGCTTAGGGACTAGCGGGAGTGTGACAGATACGCAGTATTTT. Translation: CASSLGTSGSVTDTQYF.

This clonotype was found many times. CDR3 sequence reads: CASSRSSGRAGETQYF. The CDR3 nucleotides read TGTGCCAGCAGTCGGTCAAGCGGGAGGGCCGGAGAGACCCAGTACTTC. The gene calls are TRBV12-3 or TRBV12-4 and TRBJ2-5, with TRBD2 identical over 10 bases. Trimming cost V 5 bases and J 4 bases; bases outside gene matches: 10. CDR3 length equals 16 residues.

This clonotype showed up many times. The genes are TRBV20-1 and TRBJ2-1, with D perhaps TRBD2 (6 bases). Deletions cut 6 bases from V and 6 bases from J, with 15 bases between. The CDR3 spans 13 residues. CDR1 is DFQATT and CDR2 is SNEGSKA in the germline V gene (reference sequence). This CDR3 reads CSAAPGLTNEQFF. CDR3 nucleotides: TGCAGTGCCGCCCCCGGACTAACCAATGAGCAGTTCTTC.

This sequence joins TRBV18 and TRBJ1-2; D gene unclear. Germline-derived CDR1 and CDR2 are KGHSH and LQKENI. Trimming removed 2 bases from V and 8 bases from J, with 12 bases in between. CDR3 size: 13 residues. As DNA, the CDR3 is TGTGCCAGCTCACCAGAATACGACTTGGGCTACACCTTC. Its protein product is CASSPEYDLGYTF.

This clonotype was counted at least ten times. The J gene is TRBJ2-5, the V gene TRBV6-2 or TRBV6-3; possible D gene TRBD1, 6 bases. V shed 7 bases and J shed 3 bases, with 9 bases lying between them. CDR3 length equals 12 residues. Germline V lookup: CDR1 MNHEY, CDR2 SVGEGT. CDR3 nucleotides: TGTGCCAGCAAAACAGGGAAAGAGACCCAGTACTTC. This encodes CASKTGKETQYF.

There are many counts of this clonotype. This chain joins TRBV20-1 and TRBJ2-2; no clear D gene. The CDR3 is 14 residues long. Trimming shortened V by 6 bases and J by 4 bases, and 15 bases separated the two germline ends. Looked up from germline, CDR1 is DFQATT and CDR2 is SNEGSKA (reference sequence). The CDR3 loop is CSAMDARATGELFF. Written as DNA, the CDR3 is TGCAGTGCGATGGATGCCCGGGCCACCGGGGAGCTGTTTTTT.

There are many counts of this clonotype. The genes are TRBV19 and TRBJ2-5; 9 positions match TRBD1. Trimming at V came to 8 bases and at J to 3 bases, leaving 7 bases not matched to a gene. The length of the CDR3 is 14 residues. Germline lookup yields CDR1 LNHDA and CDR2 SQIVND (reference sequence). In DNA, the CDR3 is TGTGCCAGTGAGACCGGGACAGGGAAAGAGACCCAGTACTTC. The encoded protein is CASETGTGKETQYF.

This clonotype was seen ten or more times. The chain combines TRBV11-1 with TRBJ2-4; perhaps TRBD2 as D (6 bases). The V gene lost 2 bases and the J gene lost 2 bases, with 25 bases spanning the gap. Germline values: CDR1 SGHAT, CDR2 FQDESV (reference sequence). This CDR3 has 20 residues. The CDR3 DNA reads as TGTGCCAGCAGCTTAAATTCCGGGACTTCCGTAAGAGGGACCAAAAACATTCAGTACTTC. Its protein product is CASSLNSGTSVRGTKNIQYF.

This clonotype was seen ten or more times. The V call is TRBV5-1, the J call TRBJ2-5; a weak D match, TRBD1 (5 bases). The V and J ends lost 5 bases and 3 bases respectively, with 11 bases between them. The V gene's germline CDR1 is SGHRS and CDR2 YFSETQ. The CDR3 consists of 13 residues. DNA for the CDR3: TGCGCCAGCAGTTACGACAGAGAAGAGACCCAGTACTTC. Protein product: CASSYDREETQYF.

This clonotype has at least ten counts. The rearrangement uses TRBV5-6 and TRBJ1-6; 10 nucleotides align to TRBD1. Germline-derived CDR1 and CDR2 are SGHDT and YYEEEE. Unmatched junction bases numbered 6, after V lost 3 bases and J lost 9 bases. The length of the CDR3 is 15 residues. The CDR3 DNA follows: TGTGCCAGCAGCTCGACAGGGGGCGAGTCTTCACCCCTCCACTTT. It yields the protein CASSSTGGESSPLHF.

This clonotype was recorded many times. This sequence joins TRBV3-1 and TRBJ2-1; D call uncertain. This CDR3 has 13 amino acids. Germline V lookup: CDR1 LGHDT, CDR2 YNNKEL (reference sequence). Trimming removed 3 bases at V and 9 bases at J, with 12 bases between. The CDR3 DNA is TGTGCCAGCAGCCACGAGAGACGTCGTGAGCAGTTCTTC. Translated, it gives CASSHERRREQFF.

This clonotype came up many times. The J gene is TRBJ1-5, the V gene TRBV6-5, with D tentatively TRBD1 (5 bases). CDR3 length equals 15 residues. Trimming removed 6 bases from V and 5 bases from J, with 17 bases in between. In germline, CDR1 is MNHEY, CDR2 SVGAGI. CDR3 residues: CASSSSGAPHQPQHF. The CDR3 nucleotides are TGTGCCAGCAGCTCCTCTGGGGCACCCCATCAGCCCCAGCATTTT.

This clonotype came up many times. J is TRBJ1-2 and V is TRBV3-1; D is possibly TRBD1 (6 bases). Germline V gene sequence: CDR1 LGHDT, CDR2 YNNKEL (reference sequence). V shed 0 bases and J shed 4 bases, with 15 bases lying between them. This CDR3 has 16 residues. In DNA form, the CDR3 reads TGTGCCAGCAGCCAAGATACAGGGATGCGCCTCTATGGCTACACCTTC. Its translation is CASSQDTGMRLYGYTF.

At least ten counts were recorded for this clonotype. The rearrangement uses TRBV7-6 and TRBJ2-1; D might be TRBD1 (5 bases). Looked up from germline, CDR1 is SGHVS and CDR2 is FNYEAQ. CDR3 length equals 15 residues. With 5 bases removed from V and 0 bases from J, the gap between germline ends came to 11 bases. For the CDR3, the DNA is TGTGCCAGCAGCCCCAGGGCGAGCTCCTACAATGAGCAGTTCTTC. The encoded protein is CASSPRASSYNEQFF.

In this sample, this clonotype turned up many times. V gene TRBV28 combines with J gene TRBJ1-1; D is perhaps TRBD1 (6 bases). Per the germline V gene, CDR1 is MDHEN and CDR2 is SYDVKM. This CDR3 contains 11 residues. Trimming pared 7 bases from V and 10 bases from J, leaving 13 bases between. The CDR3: CASIVTGSAFF. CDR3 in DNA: TGTGCCAGCATCGTAACAGGGTCAGCTTTCTTT.